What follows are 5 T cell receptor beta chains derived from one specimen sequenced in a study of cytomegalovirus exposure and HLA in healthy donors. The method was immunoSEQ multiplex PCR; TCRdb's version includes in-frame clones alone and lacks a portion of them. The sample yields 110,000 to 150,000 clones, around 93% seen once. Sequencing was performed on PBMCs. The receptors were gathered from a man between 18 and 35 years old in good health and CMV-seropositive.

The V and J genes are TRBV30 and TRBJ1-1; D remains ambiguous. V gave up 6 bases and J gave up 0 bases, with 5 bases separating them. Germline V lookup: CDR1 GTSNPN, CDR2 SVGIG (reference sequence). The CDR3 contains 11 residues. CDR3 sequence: CACQMNTEAFF. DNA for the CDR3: TGTGCCTGTCAAATGAACACTGAAGCTTTCTTT.

CDR3 in DNA: TGTGCCAGCAGCCCGGTACCTGGTGTTGAAGGCTACACCTTC. Residues: CASSPVPGVEGYTF. This chain connects TRBV9 to TRBJ1-2; no firm D call. V was cut by 4 bases and J by 8 bases, with 18 bases left in between. Germline V CDR1 and CDR2: SGDLS, YYNGEE. The CDR3 totals 14 residues.

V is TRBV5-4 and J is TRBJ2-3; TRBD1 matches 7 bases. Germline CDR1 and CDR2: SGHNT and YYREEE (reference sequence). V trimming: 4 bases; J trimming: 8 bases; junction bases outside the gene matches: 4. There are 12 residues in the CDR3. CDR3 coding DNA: TGTGCCAGCAGCATAACAGGGGCTACGCAGTATTTT. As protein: CASSITGATQYF.

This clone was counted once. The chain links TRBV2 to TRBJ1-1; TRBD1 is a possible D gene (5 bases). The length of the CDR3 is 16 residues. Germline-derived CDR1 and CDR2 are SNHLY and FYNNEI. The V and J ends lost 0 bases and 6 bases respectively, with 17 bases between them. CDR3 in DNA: TGTGCCAGCAGTGAAGCCCCTAGACAGTCGAATCCTGAAGCTTTCTTT. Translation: CASSEAPRQSNPEAFF.

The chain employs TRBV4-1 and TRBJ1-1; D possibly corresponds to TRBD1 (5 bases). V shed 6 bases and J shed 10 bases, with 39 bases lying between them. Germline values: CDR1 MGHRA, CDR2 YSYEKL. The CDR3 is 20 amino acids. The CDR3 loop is CASRIIYGPETPREEAGAFF. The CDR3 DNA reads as TGCGCCAGCAGGATTATATACGGGCCAGAAACACCCAGGGAGGAAGCGGGAGCTTTCTTT.